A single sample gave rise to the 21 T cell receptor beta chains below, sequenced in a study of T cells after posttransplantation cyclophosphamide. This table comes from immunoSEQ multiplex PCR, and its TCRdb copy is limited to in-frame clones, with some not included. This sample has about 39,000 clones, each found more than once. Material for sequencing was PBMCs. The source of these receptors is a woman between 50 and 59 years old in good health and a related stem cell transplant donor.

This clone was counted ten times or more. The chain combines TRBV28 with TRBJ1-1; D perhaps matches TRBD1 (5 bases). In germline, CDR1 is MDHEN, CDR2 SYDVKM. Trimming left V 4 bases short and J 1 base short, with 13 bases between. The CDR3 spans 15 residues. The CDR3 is CASSWGRIGNTEAFF. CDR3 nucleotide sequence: TGTGCCAGCAGTTGGGGCCGGATCGGGAACACTGAAGCTTTCTTT.

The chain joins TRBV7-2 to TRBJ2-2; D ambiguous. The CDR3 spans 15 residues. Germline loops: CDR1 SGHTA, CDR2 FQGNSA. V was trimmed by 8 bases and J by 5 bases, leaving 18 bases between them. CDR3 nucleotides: TGTGCCAGCGGCCTCCCTCGCCCACAGACCGGGGAGCTGTTTTTT. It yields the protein CASGLPRPQTGELFF.

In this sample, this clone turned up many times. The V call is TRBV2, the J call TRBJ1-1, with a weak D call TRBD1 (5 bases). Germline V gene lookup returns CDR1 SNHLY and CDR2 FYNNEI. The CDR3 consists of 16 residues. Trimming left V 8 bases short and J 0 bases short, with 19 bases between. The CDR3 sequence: CASWTPGGELNTEAFF. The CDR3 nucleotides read TGTGCCAGCTGGACCCCTGGGGGGGAACTGAACACTGAAGCTTTCTTT.

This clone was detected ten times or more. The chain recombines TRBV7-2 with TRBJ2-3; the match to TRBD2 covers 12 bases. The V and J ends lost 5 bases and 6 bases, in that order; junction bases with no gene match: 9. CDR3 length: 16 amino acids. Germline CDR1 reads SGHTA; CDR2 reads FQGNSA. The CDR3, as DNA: TGTGCCAGCAGCGCCCCTAGCGGGGGGGCTTCGGATACGCAGTATTTT. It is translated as CASSAPSGGASDTQYF.

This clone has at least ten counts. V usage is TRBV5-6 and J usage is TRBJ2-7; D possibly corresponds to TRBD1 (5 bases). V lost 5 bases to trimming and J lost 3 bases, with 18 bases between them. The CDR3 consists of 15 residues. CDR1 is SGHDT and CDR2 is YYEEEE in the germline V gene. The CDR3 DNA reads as TGTGCCAGCAGTCCCCGGGCAGGGCCCTTCTACGAGCAGTACTTC. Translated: CASSPRAGPFYEQYF.

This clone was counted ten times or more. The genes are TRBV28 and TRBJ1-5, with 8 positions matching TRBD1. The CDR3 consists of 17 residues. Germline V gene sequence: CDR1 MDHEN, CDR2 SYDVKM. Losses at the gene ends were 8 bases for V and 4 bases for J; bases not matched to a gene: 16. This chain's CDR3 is CASFTRQGLLENQPQHF. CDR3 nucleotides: TGTGCCAGCTTCACCCGACAGGGGCTTTTGGAGAATCAGCCCCAGCATTTT. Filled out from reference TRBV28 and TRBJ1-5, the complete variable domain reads DVKVTQSSRYLVKRTGEKVFLECVQDMDHENMFWYRQDPGLGLRLIYFSYDVKMKEKGDIPEGYSVSREKKERFSLILESASTNQTSMYLCASFTRQGLLENQPQHFGDGTRLSIL.

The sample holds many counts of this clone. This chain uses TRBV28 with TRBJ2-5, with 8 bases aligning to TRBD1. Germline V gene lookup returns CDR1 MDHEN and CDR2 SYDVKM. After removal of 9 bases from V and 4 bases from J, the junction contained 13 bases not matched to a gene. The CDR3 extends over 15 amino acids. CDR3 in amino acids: CASSTIGQGGETQYF. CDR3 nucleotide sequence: TGTGCCAGTAGCACTATTGGACAGGGTGGAGAGACCCAGTACTTC.

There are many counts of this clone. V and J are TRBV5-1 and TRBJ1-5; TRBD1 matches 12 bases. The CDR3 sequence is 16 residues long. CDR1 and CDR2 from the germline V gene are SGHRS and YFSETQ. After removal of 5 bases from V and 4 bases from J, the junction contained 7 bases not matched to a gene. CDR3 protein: CASSFGTGGSNQPQHF. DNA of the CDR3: TGCGCCAGCAGTTTCGGGACAGGGGGCTCAAATCAGCCCCAGCATTTT.

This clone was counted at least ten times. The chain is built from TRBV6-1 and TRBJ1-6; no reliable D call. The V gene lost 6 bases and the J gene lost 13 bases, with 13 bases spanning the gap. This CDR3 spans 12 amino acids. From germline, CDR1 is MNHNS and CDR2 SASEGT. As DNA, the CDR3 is TGTGCCAGCAGATCCCCCGCAGGTCCCCTCCACTTT. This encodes CASRSPAGPLHF.

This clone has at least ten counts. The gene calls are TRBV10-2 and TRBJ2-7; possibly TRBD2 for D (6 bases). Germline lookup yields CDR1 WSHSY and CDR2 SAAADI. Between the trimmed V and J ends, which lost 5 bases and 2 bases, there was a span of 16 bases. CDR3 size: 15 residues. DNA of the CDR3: TGCGCCAGCAGTCCCCTGGTGGGGGGTACCTACGAGCAGTACTTC. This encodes CASSPLVGGTYEQYF.

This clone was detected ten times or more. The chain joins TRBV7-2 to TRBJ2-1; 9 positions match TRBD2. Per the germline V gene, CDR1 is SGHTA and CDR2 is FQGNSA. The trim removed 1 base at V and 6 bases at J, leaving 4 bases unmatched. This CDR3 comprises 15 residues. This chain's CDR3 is CASSLGAGGLNEQFF. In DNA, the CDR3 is TGTGCCAGCAGCTTAGGCGCGGGGGGGCTCAATGAGCAGTTCTTC.

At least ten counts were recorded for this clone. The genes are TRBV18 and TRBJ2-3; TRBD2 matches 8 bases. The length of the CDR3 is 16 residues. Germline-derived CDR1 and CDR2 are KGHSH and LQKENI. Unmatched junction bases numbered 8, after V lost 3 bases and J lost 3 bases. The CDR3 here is CASSPRVAGTTDTQYF. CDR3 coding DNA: TGTGCCAGCTCACCTAGAGTAGCGGGGACAACAGATACGCAGTATTTT.

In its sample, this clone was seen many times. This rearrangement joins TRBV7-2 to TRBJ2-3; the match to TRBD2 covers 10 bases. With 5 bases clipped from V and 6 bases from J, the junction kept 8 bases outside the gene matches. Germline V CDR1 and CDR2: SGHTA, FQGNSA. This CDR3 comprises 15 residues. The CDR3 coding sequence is TGTGCCAGCAGCCCCAGGAGCGGGGGGGCGGATACGCAGTATTTT. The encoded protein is CASSPRSGGADTQYF. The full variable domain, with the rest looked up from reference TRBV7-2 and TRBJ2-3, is GAGVSQSPSNKVTEKGKDVELRCDPISGHTALYWYRQSLGQGLEFLIYFQGNSAPDKSGLPSDRFSAERTGGSVSTLTIQRTQQEDSAVYLCASSPRSGGADTQYFGPGTRLTVL.

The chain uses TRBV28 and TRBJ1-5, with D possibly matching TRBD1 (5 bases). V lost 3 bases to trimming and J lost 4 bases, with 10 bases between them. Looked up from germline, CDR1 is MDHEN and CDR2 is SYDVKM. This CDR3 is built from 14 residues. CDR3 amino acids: CASSFTDRNQPQHF. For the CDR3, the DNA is TGTGCCAGCAGTTTCACCGACAGAAATCAGCCCCAGCATTTT.

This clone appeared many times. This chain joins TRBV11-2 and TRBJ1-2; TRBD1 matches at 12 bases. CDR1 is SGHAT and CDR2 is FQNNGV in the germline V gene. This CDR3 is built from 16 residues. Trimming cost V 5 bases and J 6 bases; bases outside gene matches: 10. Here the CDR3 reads CASSLFPGQGAHGYTF. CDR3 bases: TGTGCCAGCAGCCTTTTTCCGGGACAGGGGGCGCATGGCTACACCTTC.

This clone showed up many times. CDR3: CASSPGTPFYEQYF. The DNA of the CDR3 is TGTGCCAGTAGTCCCGGGACACCTTTCTACGAGCAGTACTTC. This chain links TRBV19 with TRBJ2-7; weak D call: TRBD1 (6 bases). From germline, CDR1 is LNHDA and CDR2 SQIVND (reference sequence). V shed 5 bases and J shed 3 bases, with 14 bases lying between them. The CDR3 has 14 amino acids.

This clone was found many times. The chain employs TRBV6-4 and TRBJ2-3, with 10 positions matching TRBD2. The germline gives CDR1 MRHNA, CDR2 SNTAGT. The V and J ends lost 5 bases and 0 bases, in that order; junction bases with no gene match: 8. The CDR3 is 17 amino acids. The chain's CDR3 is CASSRSSGGPSTDTQYF. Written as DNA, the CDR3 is TGTGCCAGCAGTCGGAGTAGCGGGGGGCCTAGCACAGATACGCAGTATTTT.

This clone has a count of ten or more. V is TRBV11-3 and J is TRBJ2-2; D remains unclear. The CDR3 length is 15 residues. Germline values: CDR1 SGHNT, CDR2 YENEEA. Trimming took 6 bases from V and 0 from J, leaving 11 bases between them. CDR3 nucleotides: TGTGCCAGCAGGATGCAAAGCACGAACACCGGGGAGCTGTTTTTT. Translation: CASRMQSTNTGELFF.

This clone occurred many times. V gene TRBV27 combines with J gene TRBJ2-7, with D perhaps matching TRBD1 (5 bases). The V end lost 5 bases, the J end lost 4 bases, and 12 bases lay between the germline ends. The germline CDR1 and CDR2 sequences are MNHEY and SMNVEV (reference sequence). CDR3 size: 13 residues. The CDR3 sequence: CASSMGLTYEQYF. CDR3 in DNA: TGTGCCAGCAGTATGGGGCTTACGTACGAGCAGTACTTC.

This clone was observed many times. This CDR3 is CASSGHRSYEQYF. The CDR3 DNA is TGCGCCAGCAGTGGTCACAGATCCTACGAGCAGTACTTC. V usage is TRBV10-1 and J usage is TRBJ2-7, with unresolved D. The V gene's germline CDR1 is WNHNN and CDR2 SYGVQD (reference sequence). Trimming left V 4 bases short and J 1 base short, with 8 bases between. The CDR3 is 13 residues long.

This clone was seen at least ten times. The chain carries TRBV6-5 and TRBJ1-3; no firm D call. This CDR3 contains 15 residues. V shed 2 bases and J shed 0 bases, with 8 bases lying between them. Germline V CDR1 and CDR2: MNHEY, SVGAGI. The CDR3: CASSYGTNSGNTIYF. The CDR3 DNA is TGTGCCAGCAGTTACGGCACCAACTCTGGAAACACCATATATTTT.